A selection of T cell receptor beta chains follows, all from one sample in a study of human T cells and chemical hapten exposure. MiXCR, run by TCRdb on the RACE reads, gives a single entry per CDR3 protein. The sample shows around 110,000 distinct CDR3 sequences, around 10% of them seen only once. The sequenced sample was whole blood, obtained in connection with sensitization to the hapten diphenylcyclopropenone (DPC). Receptors were obtained from a woman between 45 and 60 years old with alopecia areata. Some clones in this sample may be carry-over from other donors' samples. Both conserved end residues are part of each CDR3. The D gene is left open where the match is weak. Size values are once, few and many counts, or a class for expanded clones, and some rows have none.

size: NA
V: TRBV6-1
D: NA
J: TRBJ1-1
CDR3: CASRGQLNTEAFF
DNA: TGTGCCAGCAGAGGACAGCTGAACACTGAAGCTTTCTTT

size: NA
V: TRBV28
D: NA
J: TRBJ2-7
CDR3: CASSLLLSYEQYF
DNA: TGTGCCAGCAGTTTACTCCTCTCCTACGAGCAGTACTTC

size: few
V: TRBV5-4
D: TRBD1
J: TRBJ1-2
CDR3: CASGTDYGYTF
DNA: TGTGCCAGCGGGACAGACTATGGCTACACCTTC

size: NA
V: TRBV28
D: NA
J: TRBJ1-2
CDR3: CASRAGYGYTF
DNA: TGTGCCAGCCGAGCCGGATATGGCTACACCTTC

size: NA
V: TRBV19
D: TRBD2
J: TRBJ2-2
CDR3: CASSTLLAGGTGELFF
DNA: TGTGCCAGTAGTACTCTACTAGCGGGAGGTACCGGGGAGCTGTTTTTT

size: many
V: TRBV11-2
D: NA
J: TRBJ2-7
CDR3: CASSSQFGGYREQYF
DNA: TGTGCCAGCAGCTCCCAATTTGGGGGCTACCGGGAGCAGTACTTC

size: NA
V: TRBV18
D: NA
J: TRBJ1-1
CDR3: CASSPMGGEYAEAFF
DNA: TGTGCCAGCTCACCAATGGGGGGGGAATATGCTGAAGCTTTCTTT

size: once
V: TRBV4-1
D: TRBD2
J: TRBJ2-1
CDR3: CASSQGTSGGPEQFF
DNA: TGCGCCAGCAGCCAAGGGACTAGCGGGGGCCCCGAGCAGTTCTTC

size: NA
V: TRBV5-1
D: TRBD1
J: TRBJ1-3
CDR3: CASKSGQGHSDGTIYF
DNA: TGCGCCAGCAAGTCGGGACAGGGCCATTCCGATGGCACCATATATTTT

size: many
V: TRBV28
D: TRBD1
J: TRBJ2-4
CDR3: CASSSLDRDHIQYF
DNA: TGTGCCAGCAGTTCGCTAGACAGGGATCACATTCAGTACTTC

size: NA
V: TRBV18
D: NA
J: TRBJ1-1
CDR3: CASSFSGTLRGEAFF
DNA: TGTGCCAGCTCATTCTCCGGGACACTCAGAGGGGAAGCTTTCTTT

size: few
V: TRBV29-1
D: NA
J: TRBJ2-7
CDR3: CSVGGTHGEQYF
DNA: TGCAGCGTTGGAGGAACCCACGGAGAGCAGTACTTC

size: few
V: TRBV6-2/TRBV6-3
D: NA
J: TRBJ1-1
CDR3: CASSQDRYMNTEAFF
DNA: TGTGCCAGCAGTCAAGACAGGTACATGAACACTGAAGCTTTCTTT

size: NA
V: TRBV6-5
D: NA
J: TRBJ1-3
CDR3: CASSFSGKGSGNTIYF
DNA: TGTGCCAGCAGTTTCTCAGGGAAAGGAAGTGGAAACACCATATATTTT

size: NA
V: TRBV6-6
D: TRBD1
J: TRBJ2-4
CDR3: CASGDRERVAKNIQYF
DNA: TGTGCCAGCGGGGACAGGGAGCGAGTAGCCAAAAACATTCAGTACTTC